Listed below are T cell receptor beta chains from one sample, sequenced in a study of beta chain features in type 1 diabetes. Clones were sequenced by immunoSEQ multiplex PCR, and TCRdb holds only the in-frame ones, with some missing. The sample shows hundreds of thousands of clones, about a sixth of them seen only once. Sequenced material: naive CD4+ T cells from blood. These receptors were taken from a man between 18 and 35 years old in good health. The CDR3 runs from the conserved cysteine through the conserved F or W. D genes are given only for firm matches. Size is stated for part of the rows, as once, few or many counts, or as a class when the clone is expanded.

clone size	D gene	V gene	J gene	CDR3 DNA	CDR3 protein
NA	NA	TRBV10-3	TRBJ2-7	TGTGCCATCAGTGGACTTCACTCCTACGAGCAGTACTTC	CAISGLHSYEQYF
few	TRBD1	TRBV7-2	TRBJ1-6	TGTGCCAGCAGCTTTCACAGGGGTTACTCCTATAATTCACCCCTCCACTTT	CASSFHRGYSYNSPLHF
few	NA	TRBV5-1	TRBJ2-5	TGCGCCAGCAGCTTGGAACACGGGGGAGAGACCCAGTACTTC	CASSLEHGGETQYF
NA	NA	TRBV15	TRBJ2-7	TGTGCCACCAGGGGGATTTGGGGATTCGGCTACGAGCAGTACTTC	CATRGIWGFGYEQYF
few	NA	TRBV2	TRBJ1-5	TGTGCCAGCAAATACCGGCCGGTGAGCAATCAGCCCCAGCATTTT	CASKYRPVSNQPQHF
NA	NA	TRBV29-1	TRBJ2-5	TGCAGCGTTGAACGGACTGGTGAGACCCAGTACTTC	CSVERTGETQYF
few	TRBD1	TRBV6-5	TRBJ1-2	TGTGCCAGCAGCTTAGACAGGGCTCGTGGCTACACCTTC	CASSLDRARGYTF
few	TRBD1	TRBV5-1	TRBJ1-2	TGCGCCAGCAGCGAGGACAGGGCGGCTAACTATGGCTACACCTTC	CASSEDRAANYGYTF
NA	TRBD1	TRBV30	TRBJ1-5	TGTGCCTGGAGCCTCCATAGACAGGGGGCGCGAAGTCAGCCCCAGCATTTT	CAWSLHRQGARSQPQHF
few	NA	TRBV13	TRBJ1-1	TGTGCCAGCAGTTTCACCGGAGGCCCTGAAGCTTTCTTT	CASSFTGGPEAFF
few	TRBD1	TRBV7-8	TRBJ1-2	TGTGCCAGCAGCGCCAGACAGGGAGCCATTTATAAAGGCTACACCTTC	CASSARQGAIYKGYTF
once	NA	TRBV5-6	TRBJ1-4	TGTGCCAGCAGCCCTCGAGGTGTAGCTAATGAAAAACTGTTTTTT	CASSPRGVANEKLFF
NA	NA	TRBV28	TRBJ2-2	TGTGCCAGCAGTTGGCTGTCAGATGAGCTCCGTTTCACCGGGGAGCTGTTTTTT	CASSWLSDELRFTGELFF
NA	TRBD1	TRBV10-3	TRBJ1-1	TGTGCCATCAGGAGGGGACAGGGCAACACTGAAGCTTTCTTT	CAIRRGQGNTEAFF
few	NA	TRBV29-1	TRBJ1-1	TGCAGCGTTGGGGGTCCAGGGGAAATAGCCGCTTTCTTT	CSVGGPGEIAAFF
NA	NA	TRBV19	TRBJ2-5	TGTGCCAGTAGTATAGTGCAGGGACAAGAGACCCAGTACTTC	CASSIVQGQETQYF
few	NA	TRBV27	TRBJ1-5	TGTGCCAGCAGCTGGGGGAGTGGTAGCAATCAGCCCCAGCATTTT	CASSWGSGSNQPQHF
NA	NA	TRBV27	TRBJ1-6	TGTGCCAGCAGTCCCATGCTCCTATCCTCTTCACCCCTCCACTTT	CASSPMLLSSSPLHF
NA	NA	TRBV9	TRBJ1-1	TGTGCCAGCAGCCTTCGTGGGAACACTGAAGCTTTCTTT	CASSLRGNTEAFF
NA	NA	TRBV14	TRBJ1-1	TGTGCCAGCAGCCAAGGTTTTTGGCGAGTGAACACTGAAGCTTTCTTT	CASSQGFWRVNTEAFF
NA	TRBD1	TRBV7-2	TRBJ1-5	TGTGCCAGCAGCGCTAGACAGGGGTCGGTGGGTCAGCCCCAGCATTTT	CASSARQGSVGQPQHF
NA	NA	TRBV6-5	TRBJ1-1	TGTGCCAGCAGACCCCGGACACTGAAGACTGAAGCTTTCTTT	CASRPRTLKTEAFF
NA	NA	TRBV7-3	TRBJ2-5	TGTGCCAGCAGCGATCCCGGGGGCGGAGAGACCCAGTACTTC	CASSDPGGGETQYF
NA	TRBD1	TRBV5-4	TRBJ2-1	TGTGCCAGCAGCTTGGGCAGGGGGCGAAATGAGCAGTTCTTC	CASSLGRGRNEQFF
NA	NA	TRBV28	TRBJ2-7	TGTGCCGGGGGGAGTGGGGCCTCCTACGAGCAGTACTTC	CAGGSGASYEQYF
NA	NA	TRBV7-9	TRBJ2-2	TGTGCCAGCAGCCCCCGAGGGGGTGGCACCGGGGAGCTGTTTTTT	CASSPRGGGTGELFF
few	NA	TRBV19	TRBJ2-1	TGTGCCAGTAGTAGGGGAGCCCCGAAGAACAATGAGCAGTTCTTC	CASSRGAPKNNEQFF
few	TRBD1	TRBV11-2	TRBJ2-1	TGTGCCAGCAGCTTATCCGGACAGGCCACAGGGCAGTTCTTC	CASSLSGQATGQFF
few	NA	TRBV18	TRBJ2-1	TGTGCCAGCTCACCCTCAGTAGGGAACAATGAGCAGTTCTTC	CASSPSVGNNEQFF
NA	NA	TRBV7-9	TRBJ2-1	TGTGCCAGCAGCTTAGGAGGGAGCGGAGTGTACAATGAGCAGTTCTTC	CASSLGGSGVYNEQFF
few	NA	TRBV5-4	TRBJ2-1	TGTGCCAGCAGGTATGGCGGCGGCTACAATGAGCAGTTCTTC	CASRYGGGYNEQFF
few	TRBD1	TRBV15	TRBJ2-5	TGTGCCACCAGCAGAGGACAGGGTTGGGAGACCCAGTACTTC	CATSRGQGWETQYF
NA	NA	TRBV27	TRBJ2-4	TGTGCCCCAGGGGCCCGTAGCGGAGGAAACATTCAGTACTTC	CAPGARSGGNIQYF
NA	TRBD2	TRBV14	TRBJ2-3	TGTGCCAGCAGCCAAAATTTGTTCGGCGGGAGTGTCGCAGATACGCAGTATTTT	CASSQNLFGGSVADTQYF
NA	TRBD1	TRBV7-9	TRBJ2-6	TGTGCCAGCAGCTTGACAGGGGAAATCTCTGGGGCCAACGTCCTGACTTTC	CASSLTGEISGANVLTF
few	NA	TRBV29-1	TRBJ1-4	TGCAGCGTTGTTGGTACGATTATGCGGGGTGAAAAACTGTTTTTT	CSVVGTIMRGEKLFF